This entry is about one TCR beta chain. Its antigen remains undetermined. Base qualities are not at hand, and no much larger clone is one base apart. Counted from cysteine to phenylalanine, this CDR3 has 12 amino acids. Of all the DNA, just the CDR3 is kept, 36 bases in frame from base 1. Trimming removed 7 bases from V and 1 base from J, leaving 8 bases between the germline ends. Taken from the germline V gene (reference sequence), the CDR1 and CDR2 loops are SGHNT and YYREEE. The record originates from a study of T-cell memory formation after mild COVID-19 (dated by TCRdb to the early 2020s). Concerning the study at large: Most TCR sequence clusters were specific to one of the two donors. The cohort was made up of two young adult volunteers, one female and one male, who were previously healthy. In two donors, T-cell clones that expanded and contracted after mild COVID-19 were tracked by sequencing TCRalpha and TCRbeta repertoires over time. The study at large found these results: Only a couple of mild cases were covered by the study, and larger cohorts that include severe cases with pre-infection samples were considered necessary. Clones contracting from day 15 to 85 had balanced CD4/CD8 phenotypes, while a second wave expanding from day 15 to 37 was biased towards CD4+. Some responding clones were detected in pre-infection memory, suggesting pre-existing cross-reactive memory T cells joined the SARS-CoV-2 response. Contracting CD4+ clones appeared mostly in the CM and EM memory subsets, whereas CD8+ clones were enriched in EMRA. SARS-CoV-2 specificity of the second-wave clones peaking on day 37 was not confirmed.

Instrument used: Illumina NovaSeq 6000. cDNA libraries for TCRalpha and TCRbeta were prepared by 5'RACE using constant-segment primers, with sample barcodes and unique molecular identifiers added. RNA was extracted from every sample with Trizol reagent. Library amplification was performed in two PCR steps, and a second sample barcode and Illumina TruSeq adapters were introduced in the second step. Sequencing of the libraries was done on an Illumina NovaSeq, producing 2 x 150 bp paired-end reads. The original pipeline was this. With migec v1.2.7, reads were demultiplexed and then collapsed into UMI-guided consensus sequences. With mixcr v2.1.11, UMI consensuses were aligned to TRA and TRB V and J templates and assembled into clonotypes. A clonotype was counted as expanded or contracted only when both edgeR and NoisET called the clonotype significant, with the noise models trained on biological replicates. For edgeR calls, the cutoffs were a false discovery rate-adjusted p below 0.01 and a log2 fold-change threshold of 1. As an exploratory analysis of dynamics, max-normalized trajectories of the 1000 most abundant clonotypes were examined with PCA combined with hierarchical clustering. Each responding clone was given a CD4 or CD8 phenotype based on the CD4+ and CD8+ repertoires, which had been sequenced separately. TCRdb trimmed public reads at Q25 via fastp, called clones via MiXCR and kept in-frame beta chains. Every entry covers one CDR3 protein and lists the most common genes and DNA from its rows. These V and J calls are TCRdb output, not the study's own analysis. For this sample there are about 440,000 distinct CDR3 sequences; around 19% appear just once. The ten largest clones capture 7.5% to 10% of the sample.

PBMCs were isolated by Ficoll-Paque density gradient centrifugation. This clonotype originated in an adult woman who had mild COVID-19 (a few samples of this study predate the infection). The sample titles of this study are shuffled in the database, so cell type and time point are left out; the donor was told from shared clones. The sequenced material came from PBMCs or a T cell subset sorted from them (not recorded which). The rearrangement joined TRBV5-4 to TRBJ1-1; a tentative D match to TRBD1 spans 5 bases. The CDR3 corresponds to CASFGQNTEAFF. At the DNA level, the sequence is TGTGCCAGCTTCGGACAGAACACTGAAGCTTTCTTT.